This TCR beta chain was identified during a study of blood T cell repertoires in COVID-19. How the authors handled the data: Using reference gene primer amplification, nucleated cell counts were estimated. The repertoire was sequenced with immunoSEQ multiplex PCR; TCRdb's copy has only in-frame clones and lacks some. V, J and clone size reflect that table, while D and trimming were determined from the DNA. In the table there are around 180,000 clones, about four fifths of which are singletons. This CDR3 contains 16 residues. Germline V gene lookup returns CDR1 SNHLY and CDR2 FYNNEI. Deletions cut 8 bases from V and 2 bases from J, with 21 bases between.

The chain couples TRBV2 to TRBJ1-2; D perhaps matches TRBD1 (6 bases). Input material: peripheral blood. The receptor's source is a woman of 80 years or more with COVID-19, enrolled during active disease. DNA of the CDR3: TGTGCCAGCGCGGGCCTCCTGACAGGATTGAACTATGGCTACACCTTC. Translation gives CASAGLLTGLNYGYTF. Full variable domain (rest looked up from reference TRBV2 and TRBJ1-2): EPEVTQTPSHQVTQMGQEVILRCVPISNHLYFYWYRQILGQKVEFLVSFYNNEISEKSEIFDDQFSVERPDGSNFTLKIRSTKLEDSAMYFCASAGLLTGLNYGYTFGSGTRLTVV.